What follows are 30 T cell receptor beta chains derived from one specimen sequenced in a study of blood T cell repertoires in COVID-19. The repertoire was sequenced with immunoSEQ multiplex PCR; TCRdb's copy has only in-frame clones and lacks some. The sample contains under 250,000 clones, more than 75% of which appear only once. Sequenced material: peripheral blood. The receptors were gathered from a woman aged 55-70 years who had recovered from COVID-19.

This rearrangement joins TRBV3-1 (or the pseudogene TRBV3-2) to TRBJ2-1; D unresolved. CDR1 is LGHDT, CDR2 YNNKEL, per germline (reference sequence). The CDR3 extends over 14 amino acids. The V end lost 2 bases, the J end lost 5 bases, and 10 bases lay between the germline ends. In nucleotides, the CDR3 is TGTGCCAGCAGCCAATCCGCCAGTCACAATGAGCAGTTCTTC. This gives the protein CASSQSASHNEQFF.

The gene calls are TRBV5-1 and TRBJ1-1, with D unresolved. V lost 0 bases, J lost 4 bases, and 10 bases lay in between. The germline CDR1 and CDR2 sequences are SGHRS and YFSETQ. CDR3 length: 14 amino acids. The CDR3 DNA is TGCGCCAGCAGCTTGGGACAAATACTCACTGAAGCTTTCTTT. This encodes CASSLGQILTEAFF.

This clone was counted a single time. V usage is TRBV2 and J usage is TRBJ2-7; TRBD1 agrees at 8 bases. Germline trimming cut 10 bases from V and 5 bases from J; bases unmatched to any gene: 7. This CDR3 spans 12 amino acids. Germline values: CDR1 SNHLY, CDR2 FYNNEI. Written as DNA, the CDR3 is TGTGCCACGGCGACAGGGGTCAACGAGCAGTACTTC. This gives the protein CATATGVNEQYF. Full variable domain (missing parts from reference TRBV2 and TRBJ2-7): EPEVTQTPSHQVTQMGQEVILRCVPISNHLYFYWYRQILGQKVEFLVSFYNNEISEKSEIFDDQFSVERPDGSNFTLKIRSTKLEDSAMYFCATATGVNEQYFGPGTRLTVT.

This clone was counted once. V gene TRBV5-4 combines with J gene TRBJ2-7; 9 bases are a match to TRBD1. Trimming took 4 bases from V and 9 from J; bases not matched to a gene: 8. Germline V gives CDR1 SGHNT, CDR2 YYREEE (reference sequence). This CDR3 has 13 amino acids. The CDR3 nucleotides are TGTGCCAGCAGCCGGGACAGGGATGGGGTGCAGTACTTC. Protein: CASSRDRDGVQYF.

This chain uses TRBV28 with TRBJ1-1, with no clear D. Germline lookup yields CDR1 MDHEN and CDR2 SYDVKM. V was shortened by 5 bases and J by 0 bases, with 13 bases between the two germline ends. This CDR3 contains 15 residues. The CDR3 region is CASSLPGVLNTEAFF. CDR3 sequence (DNA): TGTGCCAGCAGTCTACCGGGTGTCCTGAACACTGAAGCTTTCTTT.

The chain recombines TRBV18 with TRBJ2-7, with D unresolved. CDR1 is KGHSH, CDR2 LQKENI, per germline. The length of the CDR3 is 14 residues. V lost 1 base and J 6 bases, leaving 13 bases between the germline ends. DNA for the CDR3: TGTGCCAGCTCACCACTGTCTGAGGCCGGCGAGCAGTACTTC. This gives the protein CASSPLSEAGEQYF.

The chain is built from TRBV28 and TRBJ2-5; TRBD2 might be the D (8 bases). Germline CDR1 reads MDHEN; CDR2 reads SYDVKM. CDR3 length: 16 amino acids. Trimming took 5 bases from V and 1 from J, leaving 17 bases between them. This CDR3 reads CASSPHSGTVQETQYF. CDR3 bases: TGTGCCAGCAGTCCCCATAGCGGGACAGTCCAAGAGACCCAGTACTTC.

Remarks on this clone: Mismatch with germline at one junction end may stem from a read error. The chain employs TRBV4-1 and TRBJ1-4; 7 bases agree with TRBD1. This CDR3 spans 14 amino acids. Germline V gene data show CDR1 as MGHRA and CDR2 as YSYEKL. The CDR3 DNA reads as TGCGCCAGCAGGACCGGGACAGCTGCCGAAAAGCTGTTTTTT. It yields the protein CASRTGTAAEKLFF.

This clone has a handful of counts. V and J are TRBV19 and TRBJ2-7, with D tentatively TRBD2 (6 bases). The CDR3 spans 13 residues. Per germline, CDR1 LNHDA and CDR2 SQIVND (reference sequence). Trimming shortened V by 6 bases and J by 3 bases, and 12 bases separated the two germline ends. The CDR3 loop reads CASSQGGLYEQYF. The CDR3 DNA follows: TGTGCCAGTAGCCAGGGAGGCCTCTACGAGCAGTACTTC.

The rearrangement links TRBV10-3 to TRBJ1-2; TRBD1 is a possible D gene (6 bases). The ends were cut back, 6 bases at V and 4 bases at J, with 15 bases in the middle. From germline, CDR1 is ENHRY and CDR2 SYGVKD. CDR3 length: 14 residues. The CDR3 sequence is CAIRGGTITYGYTF. The DNA for the CDR3 is TGTGCCATCAGGGGGGGGACAATAACCTATGGCTACACCTTC.

This chain links TRBV6-6 with TRBJ2-1; 10 nucleotides agree with TRBD1. Germline V lookup: CDR1 MNHNY, CDR2 SVGAGI (reference sequence). This CDR3 region has 16 residues. V was pared by 6 bases and J by 8 bases, with 13 bases of the junction left unmatched. DNA of the CDR3: TGTGCCAGCAGCCAAGAGACAGGGGGCGCGGATCATGAGCAGTTCTTC. This sequence encodes CASSQETGGADHEQFF.

The chain is built from TRBV27 and TRBJ2-7; 8 nucleotides line up with TRBD1. This CDR3 contains 14 residues. Per germline, CDR1 MNHEY and CDR2 SMNVEV (reference sequence). V shed 4 bases and J 0 bases; nucleotides not matched to a gene: 2. The CDR3 DNA reads as TGTGCCAGCAGTTGGGACAGGACCTCCTACGAGCAGTACTTC. Its protein is CASSWDRTSYEQYF.

The chain joins TRBV28 to TRBJ1-3; TRBD1 is a possible D gene (5 bases). The CDR3 has 14 amino acids. Trimming left V 3 bases short and J 4 bases short, with 10 bases between. Germline V gene data show CDR1 as MDHEN and CDR2 as SYDVKM. The CDR3 is CASSFGGFGNTIYF. CDR3 nucleotide sequence: TGTGCCAGCAGTTTCGGGGGATTCGGAAACACCATATATTTT. Drawing the rest from reference TRBV28 and TRBJ1-3, the complete variable domain is DVKVTQSSRYLVKRTGEKVFLECVQDMDHENMFWYRQDPGLGLRLIYFSYDVKMKEKGDIPEGYSVSREKKERFSLILESASTNQTSMYLCASSFGGFGNTIYFGEGSWLTVV.

The V gene is TRBV12-3 or TRBV12-4, the J gene TRBJ1-5; D call uncertain. Trimming left V 3 bases short and J 3 bases short, with 6 bases between. The CDR3 covers 13 residues. DNA for the CDR3: TGTGCCAGCAGTTTTTACAACAATCAGCCCCAGCATTTT. It yields the protein CASSFYNNQPQHF.

This clone was seen just once. The J gene is TRBJ2-7, the V gene TRBV9; 10 positions agree with TRBD2. The CDR3 length is 15 residues. Germline trimming cut 0 bases from V and 6 bases from J; bases unmatched to any gene: 6. Germline V gives CDR1 SGDLS, CDR2 YYNGEE. The CDR3 spells CASSVGPSGGREQYF. The CDR3 coding sequence is TGTGCCAGCAGCGTAGGACCTAGCGGGGGACGCGAGCAGTACTTC.

A note on this clone: Compared with germline, one end of the junction differs, possibly owing to a read error. Here the CDR3 DNA reads TGTGTCAGCAGTGATATACAGCCCTCCTACAATGAGCAGTTCTTC. It encodes CVSSDIQPSYNEQFF. This chain uses TRBV6-1 with TRBJ2-1; D ambiguous. The CDR3 totals 15 residues. Germline V lookup: CDR1 MNHNS, CDR2 SASEGT.

With regard to this clone: At one boundary the junction diverges from the germline segment, which might be a read error. V usage is TRBV29-1 and J usage is TRBJ1-2; the match to TRBD1 covers 10 bases. This CDR3 has 11 amino acids. CDR1 and CDR2 (germline): SQVTM, ANQGSEA. The CDR3 DNA is TGCAGCGGCTCCGGGACAGGGGTCGGTGCCTTC. This encodes CSGSGTGVGAF.

This clone is a singleton in its sample. This chain connects TRBV6-1 to TRBJ1-1; D gene unclear. The CDR3 sequence is 17 residues long. V was pared by 3 bases and J by 0 bases, with 17 bases between. The V gene's germline CDR1 is MNHNS and CDR2 SASEGT. The CDR3 nucleotides are TGTGCCAGCAGTGACGGGAGGATGGGCCTAATGAACACTGAAGCTTTCTTT. This gives the protein CASSDGRMGLMNTEAFF.

The chain recombines TRBV4-2 with TRBJ2-5; D unresolved. Between the trimmed V and J ends, which lost 3 bases and 5 bases, there was a span of 10 bases. Germline V gene lookup returns CDR1 LGHNA and CDR2 YNFKEQ. The CDR3 is made up of 13 amino acids. The CDR3 protein is CASSHFRVETQYF. The CDR3 DNA reads as TGTGCCAGCAGCCATTTTCGGGTGGAGACCCAGTACTTC.

The rearrangement links TRBV28 to TRBJ1-1; D ambiguous. Per the germline V gene, CDR1 is MDHEN and CDR2 is SYDVKM. The CDR3 is made up of 12 amino acids. V shed 5 bases and J shed 5 bases, with 9 bases lying between them. The CDR3 nucleotides read TGTGCCAGCAGTACCCAGAGGACTGAAGCTTTCTTT. Protein product: CASSTQRTEAFF.

V gene TRBV5-6 combines with J gene TRBJ1-4; D gene uncertain. The CDR3 has 13 amino acids. Germline V gene data show CDR1 as SGHDT and CDR2 as YYEEEE. Trimming shortened V by 1 base and J by 6 bases, and 7 bases separated the two germline ends. DNA for the CDR3: TGTGCCAGCAGCTTGTCTCTTGATGAAAAACTGTTTTTT. It yields the protein CASSLSLDEKLFF.

The chain combines TRBV5-4 with TRBJ1-4, with 7 bases aligning to TRBD1. V gave up 4 bases and J gave up 3 bases; unmatched junction bases: 6. This CDR3 spans 15 amino acids. The germline V gene encodes CDR1 SGHNT and CDR2 YYREEE (reference sequence). The CDR3 is CASSLNRGANEKLFF. DNA of the CDR3: TGTGCCAGCAGCCTAAACAGGGGAGCTAATGAAAAACTGTTTTTT.

This clone has a single count. The rearrangement uses TRBV14 and TRBJ2-2; no definite D call. The CDR3 loop spans 14 amino acids. The germline V gene encodes CDR1 SGHDN and CDR2 FVKESK. The V end lost 0 bases, the J end lost 5 bases, and 7 bases lay between the germline ends. The CDR3 DNA is TGTGCCAGCAGCCAAGAATTCCGGACCGGGGAGCTGTTTTTT. Translated, it gives CASSQEFRTGELFF.

The rearrangement uses TRBV15 and TRBJ1-2; D unclear. Germline CDR1 is LNHNV and CDR2 is YYDKDF (reference sequence). V was clipped by 0 bases and J by 8 bases, with 7 bases between them. The CDR3 sequence is 12 residues long. The CDR3 protein is CATSRDSVGYTF. The CDR3, as DNA: TGTGCCACCAGCAGAGACTCAGTAGGCTACACCTTC. Filled out from reference TRBV15 and TRBJ1-2, the complete variable domain reads DAMVIQNPRYQVTQFGKPVTLSCSQTLNHNVMYWYQQKSSQAPKLLFHYYDKDFNNEADTPDNFQSRRPNTSFCFLDIRSPGLGDTAMYLCATSRDSVGYTFGSGTRLTVV.

V gene TRBV5-1 combines with J gene TRBJ1-1, with D perhaps matching TRBD1 (5 bases). Germline V gives CDR1 SGHRS, CDR2 YFSETQ. Trimming removed 4 bases from V and 5 bases from J, with 12 bases in between. This CDR3 has 13 amino acids. As DNA, the CDR3 is TGCGCCAGCAGCGGAAGGGGTCCGACTGAAGCTTTCTTT. It specifies CASSGRGPTEAFF.

V gene TRBV24-1 combines with J gene TRBJ2-2; 14 bases agree with TRBD2. The V segment lost 4 bases and the J segment 5 bases; nucleotides outside the gene matches: 8. Germline lookup yields CDR1 KGHDR and CDR2 SFDVKD. The CDR3 is made up of 18 amino acids. The CDR3 DNA reads TGTGCCACCAGTGACCGAAGACTAGCGGGGGGGCAAACCGGGGAGCTGTTTTTT. This gives the protein CATSDRRLAGGQTGELFF.

The chain is built from TRBV7-2 and TRBJ2-1; TRBD1 might be the D (6 bases). Germline V CDR1 and CDR2: SGHTA, FQGNSA. V was cut by 1 base and J by 10 bases, with 11 bases left in between. This CDR3 contains 13 residues. The CDR3 DNA is TGTGCCAGCAGCTTAGAGGCAAGGGGGGAGCAGTTCTTC. It specifies CASSLEARGEQFF.

This chain joins TRBV6-1 and TRBJ1-4, with D uncertain. The CDR3 is 17 amino acids. Germline CDR1 and CDR2: MNHNS and SASEGT. Trimming took 1 base from V and 0 from J, leaving 12 bases between them. The DNA of the CDR3 is TGTGCCAGCAGTGAAGTACCCCCAGGCGCAACTAATGAAAAACTGTTTTTT. This codes for CASSEVPPGATNEKLFF.

This clone was detected only a few times. This chain links TRBV7-6 with TRBJ2-2, with D tentatively TRBD1 (6 bases). V lost 5 bases, J lost 4 bases, and 14 bases lay in between. The V gene's germline CDR1 is SGHVS and CDR2 FNYEAQ. This CDR3 spans 15 amino acids. This chain's CDR3 is CASSTWTEGTGELFF. The CDR3, as DNA: TGTGCCAGCAGCACCTGGACAGAGGGCACCGGGGAGCTGTTTTTT.

The genes are TRBV7-2 and TRBJ2-3, with 10 bases fitting TRBD2. From germline, CDR1 is SGHTA and CDR2 FQGNSA. V lost 5 bases, J lost 1 base, and 3 bases stayed unmatched. The CDR3 is made up of 15 amino acids. Here the CDR3 DNA reads TGTGCCAGCAGCCCCGGGACTAGCGGCACAGATACGCAGTATTTT. Amino acid sequence: CASSPGTSGTDTQYF.